This is a list of T cell receptor beta chains from one sample in a study of T cell responses to AZD1222 COVID-19 vaccine. TCRdb keeps only in-frame clones here, not all; method: immunoSEQ multiplex PCR. This sample has around 99,000 clones, with over 75% found just once. This sample comprised peripheral blood, obtained 28 days after the second AZD1222 dose. These receptors originate from an adult who received the AZD1222 COVID-19 vaccine. Each CDR3 is given with its conserved first and last residue. The D gene is left open where the match is weak. The size entry is marked missing in some rows and otherwise reads once, few, many or a size class.

J gene,V gene,CDR3 length,clone size,D gene,CDR3 protein,CDR3 DNA
TRBJ2-3,TRBV12-5,16,NA,NA,CASGLGQMGAGDTQYF,TGTGCTAGTGGTTTGGGGCAGATGGGAGCGGGAGATACGCAGTATTTT
TRBJ1-1,TRBV5-1,15,NA,NA,CASSVTFSRNTEAFF,TGCGCCAGCAGCGTGACATTTTCCCGGAACACTGAAGCTTTCTTT
TRBJ2-7,TRBV19,14,NA,NA,CASSIPGVVGEQYF,TGTGCCAGTAGTATCCCAGGGGTGGTAGGCGAGCAGTACTTC
TRBJ2-4,TRBV7-9,18,NA,TRBD2,CASSSRLAGGLAKNIQYF,TGTGCCAGCAGCTCTCGACTAGCGGGGGGGCTAGCCAAAAACATTCAGTACTTC
TRBJ2-7,TRBV19,14,once,NA,CASSPPTGLSEQYF,TGTGCCAGTAGTCCTCCAACAGGGTTGAGCGAGCAGTACTTC
TRBJ1-2,TRBV6-1,15,NA,NA,CASSDQGGSYYGYTF,TGTGCCAGCAGTGACCAGGGAGGTAGCTACTATGGCTACACCTTC
TRBJ2-5,TRBV5-1,13,NA,NA,CASSRDFQETQYF,TGCGCCAGCAGCAGGGACTTTCAAGAGACCCAGTACTTC
TRBJ2-7,TRBV27,13,NA,NA,CASSFQGSYEQYF,TGTGCCAGCAGTTTTCAGGGAAGCTACGAGCAGTACTTC
TRBJ2-3,TRBV6-2/TRBV6-3,15,NA,TRBD2,CASSPTSSGTDTQYF,TGTGCCAGCAGCCCGACTAGCTCGGGCACAGATACGCAGTATTTT
TRBJ1-6,TRBV7-2,14,NA,TRBD1,CASSFGTENSPLHF,TGTGCCAGCAGCTTCGGGACAGAAAATTCACCCCTCCACTTT
TRBJ2-7,TRBV30,17,NA,NA,CAWSVILGRARSYEQYF,TGTGCCTGGAGTGTAATCTTGGGCAGGGCCCGCTCCTACGAGCAGTACTTC
TRBJ2-1,TRBV19,18,NA,TRBD2,CASSLGGRTSGIYNEQFF,TGTGCCAGTAGCCTAGGGGGAAGGACTAGCGGGATTTACAATGAGCAGTTCTTC
TRBJ2-7,TRBV7-2,14,NA,NA,CASSLDPASYEQYF,TGTGCCAGCAGCTTAGACCCGGCCTCCTACGAGCAGTACTTC
TRBJ1-2,TRBV29-1,16,NA,NA,CSVEDPSRGSFYGYTF,TGCAGCGTTGAAGATCCCAGTCGGGGTTCTTTCTATGGCTACACCTTC
TRBJ2-3,TRBV6-1,14,NA,TRBD2,CASSEGEGRDTQYF,TGTGCCAGCAGTGAGGGGGAGGGCCGGGATACGCAGTATTTT
TRBJ2-3,TRBV5-1,15,NA,NA,CASSARGFVADTQYF,TGCGCCAGCAGCGCCCGAGGGTTCGTTGCAGATACGCAGTATTTT
TRBJ1-2,TRBV9,14,NA,NA,CASSVGVPNYGYTF,TGTGCCAGCAGCGTCGGAGTTCCGAACTATGGCTACACCTTC
TRBJ1-2,TRBV12-5,13,NA,NA,CASGLVPGTGYTF,TGTGCTAGTGGTTTGGTCCCAGGGACCGGCTACACCTTC
TRBJ1-1,TRBV6-5,16,NA,TRBD1,CASSYGQGVMNTEAFF,TGTGCCAGCAGTTACGGACAGGGAGTTATGAACACTGAAGCTTTCTTT
TRBJ2-1,TRBV3-1/TRBV3-2,14,NA,NA,CASSPRGFNNEQFF,TGTGCCAGCAGCCCCCGCGGGTTCAACAATGAGCAGTTCTTC
TRBJ1-6,TRBV6-5,14,NA,TRBD1,CASSDRDRVSPLHF,TGTGCCAGCAGCGACCGGGACAGGGTTTCACCCCTCCACTTT
TRBJ2-7,TRBV7-9,12,NA,TRBD1,CASSRGQGEQYF,TGTGCCAGCAGCCGAGGACAGGGCGAGCAGTACTTC
TRBJ1-2,TRBV2,14,NA,NA,CASSEFESHYGYTF,TGTGCCAGCAGTGAATTCGAAAGCCACTATGGCTACACCTTC
TRBJ2-1,TRBV2,12,NA,NA,CASNAIPNEQFF,TGTGCCAGCAATGCTATCCCGAATGAGCAGTTCTTC
TRBJ2-2,TRBV5-6,15,NA,NA,CASSSAYYNTGELFF,TGTGCCAGCAGCTCGGCTTATTATAACACCGGGGAGCTGTTTTTT
TRBJ1-6,TRBV5-1,15,once,NA,CASRMDSSYNSPLHF,TGCGCCAGCCGGATGGACAGCTCCTATAATTCACCCCTCCACTTT
TRBJ2-6,TRBV19,18,NA,TRBD1,CASSMWGQGPSGANVLTF,TGTGCCAGTAGTATGTGGGGACAGGGTCCCTCTGGGGCCAACGTCCTGACTTTC
TRBJ1-2,TRBV18,13,NA,NA,CASSPLDPGSYTF,TGTGCCAGCTCACCCCTCGACCCTGGAAGCTACACCTTC
TRBJ2-7,TRBV10-1,16,NA,TRBD1,CASSETTRDRSYEQYF,TGCGCCAGCAGTGAGACAACCCGGGACAGGTCCTACGAGCAGTACTTC